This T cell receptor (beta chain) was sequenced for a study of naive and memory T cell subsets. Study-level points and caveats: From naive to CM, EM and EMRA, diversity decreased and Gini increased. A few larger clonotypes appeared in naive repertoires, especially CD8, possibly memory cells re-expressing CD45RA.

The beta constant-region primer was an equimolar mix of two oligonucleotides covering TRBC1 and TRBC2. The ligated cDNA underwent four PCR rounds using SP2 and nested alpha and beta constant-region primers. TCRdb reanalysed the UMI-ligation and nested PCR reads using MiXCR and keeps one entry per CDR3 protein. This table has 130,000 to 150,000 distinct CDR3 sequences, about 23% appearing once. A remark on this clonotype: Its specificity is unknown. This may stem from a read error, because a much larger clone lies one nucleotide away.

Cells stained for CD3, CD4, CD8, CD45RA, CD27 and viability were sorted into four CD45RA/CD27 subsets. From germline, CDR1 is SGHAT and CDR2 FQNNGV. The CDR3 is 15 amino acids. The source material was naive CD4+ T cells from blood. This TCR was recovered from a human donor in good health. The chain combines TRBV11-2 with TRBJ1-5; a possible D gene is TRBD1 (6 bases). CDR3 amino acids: CASSLTGMGNQPQQF. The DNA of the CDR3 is TGTGCCAGCAGCCTCACAGGGATGGGCAATCAGCCCCAGCAGTTT.